These 17 T cell receptor beta chains share one sample of origin, sequenced in a study of cytomegalovirus exposure and HLA in healthy donors. TCRdb keeps only in-frame clones here, not all; method: immunoSEQ multiplex PCR. The sample has 150,000 to 200,000 clones, about 82% seen once. Sequenced material: PBMCs. These TCRs come from a woman aged 18-29 years in good health and CMV-seronegative.

The CDR3 spells CASSLAGHSGNTIYF. DNA of the CDR3: TGTGCCAGCAGTTTAGCAGGACACTCTGGAAACACCATATATTTT. This chain joins TRBV28 and TRBJ1-3, with D possibly TRBD1 on 5 matching bases. The ends were cut back, 2 bases at V and 0 bases at J, with 8 bases in the middle. Germline loops: CDR1 MDHEN, CDR2 SYDVKM. There are 15 residues in the CDR3.

The V call is TRBV29-1, the J call TRBJ1-2, with 11 positions matching TRBD1. The CDR3 runs 15 residues. Germline V gene sequence: CDR1 SQVTM, CDR2 ANQGSEA. V dropped 4 bases and J dropped 8; count of bases not matched to a gene: 12. The CDR3 region has the DNA TGCAGCGTTGGGACAGGGGGCGCGAGGTCGGGCGGCTACACCTTC. Translation: CSVGTGGARSGGYTF.

The rearrangement uses TRBV19 and TRBJ1-5; tentative D call: TRBD1 (5 bases). V shed 3 bases and J shed 5 bases, with 14 bases lying between them. The CDR3 consists of 15 residues. The germline V gene has CDR1 LNHDA and CDR2 SQIVND (reference sequence). CDR3 sequence reads: CASSILMGGDQPQHF. The CDR3 nucleotides are TGTGCCAGTAGTATTCTAATGGGGGGGGATCAGCCCCAGCATTTT.

The V and J genes are TRBV11-2 and TRBJ2-1; TRBD2 aligns across 13 bases. Germline-derived CDR1 and CDR2 are SGHAT and FQNNGV. V lost 7 bases, J lost 5 bases, and 5 bases stayed unmatched. This CDR3 has 15 residues. CDR3 DNA sequence: TGTGCCAGCATAACCGGGACTAGCGGGGACAATGAGCAGTTCTTC. It translates to CASITGTSGDNEQFF. The full variable domain, with the rest looked up from reference TRBV11-2 and TRBJ2-1, is EAGVAQSPRYKIIEKRQSVAFWCNPISGHATLYWYQQILGQGPKLLIQFQNNGVVDDSQLPKDRFSAERLKGVDSTLKIQPAKLEDSAVYLCASITGTSGDNEQFFGPGTRLTVL.

The gene calls are TRBV2 and TRBJ2-1, with 12 bases lining up with TRBD2. This CDR3 region has 15 residues. V was clipped by 6 bases and J by 3 bases; unmatched bases: 3. Germline CDR1 and CDR2: SNHLY and FYNNEI. The CDR3, as DNA: TGTGCCAGCAGATGGACTAGCGGGGTCTACAATGAGCAGTTCTTC. This translates into CASRWTSGVYNEQFF.

The rearrangement uses TRBV5-1 and TRBJ2-2; 9 nucleotides match TRBD1. The V and J ends lost 6 bases and 1 base, in that order; junction bases with no gene match: 4. The CDR3 loop spans 15 amino acids. Germline CDR1 reads SGHRS; CDR2 reads YFSETQ. The CDR3 nucleotides read TGCGCCAGCACCGCGGGACAGGGGAACACCGGGGAGCTGTTTTTT. This encodes CASTAGQGNTGELFF. Complete variable domain (other parts from reference TRBV5-1 and TRBJ2-2): KAGVTQTPRYLIKTRGQQVTLSCSPISGHRSVSWYQQTPGQGLQFLFEYFSETQRNKGNFPGRFSGRQFSNSRSEMNVSTLELGDSALYLCASTAGQGNTGELFFGEGSRLTVL.

The chain employs TRBV2 and TRBJ2-3; 8 nucleotides line up with TRBD1. CDR1 and CDR2 (germline): SNHLY, FYNNEI. The ends lost 6 bases at V and 6 bases at J; junction bases unmatched: 11. The CDR3 is made up of 15 amino acids. The CDR3 loop reads CASRMGDRRGDTQYF. CDR3 nucleotide sequence: TGTGCCAGCAGGATGGGGGACAGGCGGGGTGATACGCAGTATTTT.

This chain uses TRBV10-3 with TRBJ1-2, with 9 bases fitting TRBD1. The germline CDR1 and CDR2 sequences are ENHRY and SYGVKD. The CDR3 covers 14 residues. Germline trimming cut 10 bases from V and 8 bases from J; bases unmatched to any gene: 14. This CDR3 is CATRDVRQGEGYTF. In DNA form, the CDR3 reads TGTGCCACCAGAGACGTTAGACAGGGGGAAGGCTACACCTTC.

This clone occurred once. The V call is TRBV6-1, the J call TRBJ2-3, with 10 bases matching TRBD2. V lost 4 bases to trimming and J lost 4 bases; unmatched junction nucleotides: 5. The CDR3 runs to 15 residues. Germline V lookup: CDR1 MNHNS, CDR2 SASEGT. The CDR3 protein is CASSATSGMADTQYF. For the CDR3, the DNA is TGTGCCAGCAGTGCTACTAGCGGGATGGCAGATACGCAGTATTTT.

J is TRBJ1-4 and V is TRBV6-5; 7 bases are a match to TRBD1. J was trimmed by 6 bases and V by 2 bases; bases with no gene match: 3. Per the germline V gene, CDR1 is MNHEY and CDR2 is SVGAGI. There are 14 residues in the CDR3. CDR3 sequence reads: CASSYVGGDEKLFF. The CDR3 nucleotides read TGTGCCAGCAGTTACGTAGGGGGCGATGAAAAACTGTTTTTT.

V gene TRBV19 combines with J gene TRBJ2-1; D is unclear. Per the germline V gene, CDR1 is LNHDA and CDR2 is SQIVND (reference sequence). This CDR3 comprises 14 residues. Trimming removed 9 bases from V and 2 bases from J, with 14 bases in between. CDR3 DNA: TGTGCCAGCAGTCTGCATCTAACCTACAATGAGCAGTTCTTC. Its translation: CASSLHLTYNEQFF.

The V gene is TRBV19, the J gene TRBJ2-7; 7 bases align to TRBD1. This CDR3 spans 15 amino acids. Germline V gene data show CDR1 as LNHDA and CDR2 as SQIVND (reference sequence). With V trimmed by 4 bases and J by 2 bases, 8 bases remained unmatched. CDR3 region: CASSTGQVHPYEQYF. The CDR3 DNA is TGTGCCAGTAGTACTGGACAGGTTCATCCCTACGAGCAGTACTTC.

The rearrangement joins TRBV5-1 to TRBJ1-4; 7 bases align to TRBD1. With 8 bases clipped from V and 5 bases from J, the junction kept 6 bases outside the gene matches. Germline V gene sequence: CDR1 SGHRS, CDR2 YFSETQ. The length of the CDR3 is 13 residues. The DNA for the CDR3 is TGCGCCAGTAGAAGGGGGCTAAATGAAAAACTGTTTTTT. This sequence encodes CASRRGLNEKLFF.

The chain recombines TRBV5-1 with TRBJ1-1, with 8 bases identical to TRBD1. V lost 0 bases and J lost 1; bases outside the gene matches: 11. CDR1 and CDR2 (germline): SGHRS, YFSETQ. The CDR3 consists of 18 residues. The CDR3 DNA follows: TGCGCCAGCAGCTTGGCAATCCGGACAGGGCGGGAGAACACTGAAGCTTTCTTT. As protein: CASSLAIRTGRENTEAFF. Drawing the rest from reference TRBV5-1 and TRBJ1-1, the complete variable domain is KAGVTQTPRYLIKTRGQQVTLSCSPISGHRSVSWYQQTPGQGLQFLFEYFSETQRNKGNFPGRFSGRQFSNSRSEMNVSTLELGDSALYLCASSLAIRTGRENTEAFFGQGTRLTVV.

J is TRBJ1-1 and V is TRBV6-1; D may be TRBD1 (6 bases). Germline CDR1 reads MNHNS; CDR2 reads SASEGT. Trimming removed 4 bases at V and 0 bases at J, with 9 bases between. The CDR3 contains 14 residues. For the CDR3, the DNA is TGTGCCAGCAGTGTAGGGGGTGTGAACACTGAAGCTTTCTTT. Encoded protein: CASSVGGVNTEAFF.

This chain links TRBV10-2 with TRBJ2-7; 9 nucleotides align to TRBD1. The CDR3 contains 16 residues. Trimming at V came to 7 bases and at J to 3 bases, leaving 13 bases not matched to a gene. Per germline, CDR1 WSHSY and CDR2 SAAADI. The CDR3 here is CASTLTGGAAHYEQYF. The DNA of the CDR3 is TGCGCCAGCACGCTTACAGGGGGCGCCGCTCACTACGAGCAGTACTTC.

This clone was detected only a few times. The conserved phenylalanine or tryptophan normally closing the CDR3 is absent here, so this likely arose from a read error. The limits of the CDR3 on the DNA are not certain, so only TCRdb's listed CDR3 is given. The rearrangement uses TRBV30 and TRBJ1-2; the tabulated D call, TRBD1, remains unverified against the DNA. The CDR3 spans 11 amino acids, including both terminal residues. Germline loops: CDR1 GTSNPN, CDR2 SVGIG (reference sequence). CDR3 loop: CAWSVGAVLGI.